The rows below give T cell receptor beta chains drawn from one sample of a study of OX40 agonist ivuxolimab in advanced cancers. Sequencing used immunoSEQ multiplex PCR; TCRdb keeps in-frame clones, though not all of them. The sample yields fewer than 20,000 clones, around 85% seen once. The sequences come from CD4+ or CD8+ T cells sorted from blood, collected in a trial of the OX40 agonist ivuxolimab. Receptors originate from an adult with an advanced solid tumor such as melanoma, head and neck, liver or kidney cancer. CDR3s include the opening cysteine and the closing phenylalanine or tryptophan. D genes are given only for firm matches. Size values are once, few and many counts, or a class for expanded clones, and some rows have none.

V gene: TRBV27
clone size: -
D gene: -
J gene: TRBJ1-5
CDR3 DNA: TGTGCCAGCAGTCCGGTGCCGCAGGGGATCAATCAGCCCCAGCATTTT
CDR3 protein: CASSPVPQGINQPQHF

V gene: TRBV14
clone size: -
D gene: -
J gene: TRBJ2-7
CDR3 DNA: TGTGCCAGCAGCCAAGACTGGACTGACTCCTACGAGCAGTACTTC
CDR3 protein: CASSQDWTDSYEQYF

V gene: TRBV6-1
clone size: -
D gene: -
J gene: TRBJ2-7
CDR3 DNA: TGTGCCAGCAGTGAACAGGAGGAATACGAGCAGTACTTC
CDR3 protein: CASSEQEEYEQYF

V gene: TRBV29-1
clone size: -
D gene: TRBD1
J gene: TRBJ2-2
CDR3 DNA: TGCAGCCACCCGGGACAGGGGGACGCCGGGGAGCTGTTTTTT
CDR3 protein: CSHPGQGDAGELFF

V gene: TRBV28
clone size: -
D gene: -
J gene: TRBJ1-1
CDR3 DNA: TGTGCCAGCAGCCCGGGAGAGAACACTGAAGCTTTCTTT
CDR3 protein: CASSPGENTEAFF

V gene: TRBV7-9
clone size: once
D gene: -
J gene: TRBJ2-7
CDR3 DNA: TGTGCCAGCAGCCCATTTTACGAGCAGTACTTC
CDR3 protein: CASSPFYEQYF

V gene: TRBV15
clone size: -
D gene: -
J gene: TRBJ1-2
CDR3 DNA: TGTGCCACCAGCCTAGATACCCTGGACGGGGGAGGCTACACCTTC
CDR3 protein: CATSLDTLDGGGYTF

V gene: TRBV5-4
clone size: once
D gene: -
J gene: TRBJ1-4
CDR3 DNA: TGCGCCAGCAGCTTGGTTGGCGCCGAAAAACTGTTTTTT
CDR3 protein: CASSLVGAEKLFF

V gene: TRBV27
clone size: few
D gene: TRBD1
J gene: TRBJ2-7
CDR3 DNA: TGTGCGAGCCGGGACAGGGGCCACGAGCAGTACTTC
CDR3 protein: CASRDRGHEQYF

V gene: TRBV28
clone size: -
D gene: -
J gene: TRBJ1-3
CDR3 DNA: TGTGCCAGCAGTTTCGGGGGGACTGGAAACACCATATATTTT
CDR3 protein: CASSFGGTGNTIYF

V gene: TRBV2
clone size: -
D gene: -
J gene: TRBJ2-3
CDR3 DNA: TGTGCCAGCACCTCAGTAGCGGAGAGCACAGATACGCAGTATTTT
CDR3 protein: CASTSVAESTDTQYF

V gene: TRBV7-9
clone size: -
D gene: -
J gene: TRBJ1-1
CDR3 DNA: TGTGCCAGCAGCGCCGGTCTCATGAACACTGAAGCTTTCTTT
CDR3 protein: CASSAGLMNTEAFF

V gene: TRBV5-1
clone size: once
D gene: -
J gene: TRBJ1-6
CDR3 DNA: TGCGCCAGCAGCCAGGGGACACCAACCAACTCCTATAATTCACCCCTCCACTTT
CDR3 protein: CASSQGTPTNSYNSPLHF

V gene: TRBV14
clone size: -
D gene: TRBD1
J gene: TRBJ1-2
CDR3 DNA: TGTGCCAGCAGCACAAGGACAGGCGATGGCTACACCTTC
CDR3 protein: CASSTRTGDGYTF

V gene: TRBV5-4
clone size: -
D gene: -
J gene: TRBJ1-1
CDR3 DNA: TGTGCCACGAGGGACATCCAAGAGGACACTGAAGCTTTCTTT
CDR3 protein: CATRDIQEDTEAFF

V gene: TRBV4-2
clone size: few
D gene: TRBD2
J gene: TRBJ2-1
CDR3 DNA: TGTGCCAGCAGCCAACAGCGGGAGGCCTACAATGAGCAGTTCTTC
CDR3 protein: CASSQQREAYNEQFF

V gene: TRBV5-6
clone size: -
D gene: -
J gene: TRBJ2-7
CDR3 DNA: TGTGCCAGCGAAAGCAACGGGTACGAGCAGTACTTC
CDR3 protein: CASESNGYEQYF

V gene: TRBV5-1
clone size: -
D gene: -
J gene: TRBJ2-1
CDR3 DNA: TGCGCCATTCGGTTACCCCCATACAATGAGCAGTTCTTC
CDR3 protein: CAIRLPPYNEQFF

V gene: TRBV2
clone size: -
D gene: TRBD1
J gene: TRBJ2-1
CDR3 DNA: TGTGCCAGCAGGGGGGGACAGGGTACCTACAATGAGCAGTTCTTC
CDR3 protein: CASRGGQGTYNEQFF

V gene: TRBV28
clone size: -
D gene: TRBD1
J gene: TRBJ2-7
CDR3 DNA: TGTGCCAGCAGTTCTACGTCCGGGACAGGGGCTTACGAGCAGTACTTC
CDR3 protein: CASSSTSGTGAYEQYF

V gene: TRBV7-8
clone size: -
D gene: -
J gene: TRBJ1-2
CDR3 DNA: TGTGCCAGCAGTCGTACAGGGTCCGATGGCTACACCTTC
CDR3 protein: CASSRTGSDGYTF

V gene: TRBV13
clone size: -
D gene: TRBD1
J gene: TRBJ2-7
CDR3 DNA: TGTGCCAGCAGCTTAGCCAACGACAGGGTAGTGCGGGAGCAGTACTTC
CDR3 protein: CASSLANDRVVREQYF

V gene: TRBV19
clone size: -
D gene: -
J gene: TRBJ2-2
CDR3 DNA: TGTGCCAGTAGTCCCTTTTTGACCGGGGAGCTGTTTTTT
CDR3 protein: CASSPFLTGELFF

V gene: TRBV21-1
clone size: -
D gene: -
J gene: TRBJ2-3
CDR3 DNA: TGTGCCAGCAGCAACGCAGGACAGGGGGCGCGGGATACGCAGTATTTT
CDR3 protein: CASSNAGQGARDTQYF

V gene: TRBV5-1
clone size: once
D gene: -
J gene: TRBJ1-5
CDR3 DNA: TGCGCCAGCAGCTTGGGGGAAAGCAATCAGCCCCAGCATTTT
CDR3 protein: CASSLGESNQPQHF

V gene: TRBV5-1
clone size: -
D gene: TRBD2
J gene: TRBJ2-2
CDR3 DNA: TGCGCCAGCAGCACGTCTAGCGGCCCTGAGGGCGGGGAGCTGTTTTTT
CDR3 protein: CASSTSSGPEGGELFF